A single sample gave rise to the 15 T cell receptor beta chains below, sequenced in a study of vaccination and CD4 T cells after COVID-19 (dated by TCRdb to about 2022). The library was produced with PCR. TCRdb lists the instrument as Illumina iSeq 100. TCR sequencing of DNA from cultured CD4+ T cells used the Oncomine TCR Beta short-read assay at the Johns Hopkins FTIC core. In-frame beta chains were kept once TCRdb had trimmed the public reads at Q25 with fastp and called clones with MiXCR. Every entry covers one CDR3 protein and lists the most common genes and DNA from its rows. The sample table lists more than 9,500 distinct CDR3 sequences, roughly 60% of them with a count of one. Over 10% of the sample rests with the top ten. Their specific antigens are unknown. The treatment or condition label corresponds to: roughly ten-day PBMC culture with coronavirus spike peptide pools or control peptides (ViraFEST assay).

The sample taken for sequencing was CD4+ T cells from blood, cultured in vitro. The receptors were gathered from a human donor who had recovered from COVID-19.

J is TRBJ1-2 and V is TRBV7-9, with D hard to call. The germline V and J ends were trimmed by 1 base and 3 bases, with 9 bases remaining between them. CDR3 length: 14 residues. The germline CDR1 and CDR2 sequences are SEHNR and FQNEAQ (reference sequence). Written as DNA, the CDR3 is TGTGCCAGCAGCTTAGGGTTACAGTACTATGGCTACACCTTC. It codes for CASSLGLQYYGYTF.

The rearrangement uses TRBV10-3 and TRBJ2-3; 8 bases fit TRBD2. Germline V gene data show CDR1 as ENHRY and CDR2 as SYGVKD. The CDR3 has 13 residues. V shed 10 bases and J 6 bases; nucleotides not matched to a gene: 9. DNA of the CDR3: TGTGCCACCAATAGCGGGGTAGGTGATACGCAGTATTTT. It specifies CATNSGVGDTQYF.

This rearrangement joins TRBV24-1 to TRBJ2-5; 12 nucleotides agree with TRBD2. CDR3 length equals 16 residues. Germline trimming cut 2 bases from V and 9 bases from J; bases unmatched to any gene: 9. Germline values: CDR1 KGHDR, CDR2 SFDVKD. This CDR3 is CATSDSGTSGSQAQYF. The CDR3, as DNA: TGTGCCACCAGTGATTCCGGGACTAGCGGGTCCCAAGCCCAGTACTTC.

This chain uses TRBV12-3 or TRBV12-4 with TRBJ1-2; 9 bases align to TRBD1. The CDR3 runs 15 residues. J gave up 6 bases and V 6 bases, and 11 bases lay outside the gene matches. CDR3 bases: TGTGCCAGCAGCTGGAACCGGGACAGGGTCCATGGCTACACCTTC. Its protein product is CASSWNRDRVHGYTF.

The chain carries TRBV6-1 and TRBJ1-1; no clear D gene. The V end was cut by 9 bases, the J end by 0 bases, with 5 bases between. Per the germline V gene, CDR1 is MNHNS and CDR2 is SASEGT. This CDR3 contains 11 residues. CDR3 loop: CASHMNTEAFF. The CDR3 bases are TGTGCCAGTCATATGAACACTGAAGCTTTCTTT.

The chain carries TRBV20-1 and TRBJ2-7; D not resolved. This CDR3 has 13 residues. The germline V gene has CDR1 DFQATT and CDR2 SNEGSKA (reference sequence). The ends were cut back, 0 bases at V and 3 bases at J, with 9 bases in the middle. In DNA, the CDR3 is TGCAGTGCTAGAGAAGACACCCTCTACGAGCAGTACTTC. This sequence encodes CSAREDTLYEQYF.

The V gene is TRBV6-4, the J gene TRBJ2-2; 11 positions agree with TRBD2. From germline, CDR1 is MRHNA and CDR2 SNTAGT. V shed 8 bases, J shed 7 bases, and the junction held 9 bases outside the gene matches. CDR3 length: 15 amino acids. CDR3 residues: CASAVLAGVHGELFF. DNA of the CDR3: TGTGCCAGCGCCGTACTAGCGGGAGTTCACGGGGAGCTGTTTTTT.

This clonotype has a handful of counts. The V gene is TRBV6-2 or TRBV6-3, the J gene TRBJ2-2; possible D gene TRBD1, 5 bases. Trimming left V 4 bases short and J 0 bases short, with 24 bases between. This CDR3 comprises 20 residues. CDR1 and CDR2 from the germline V gene are MNHEY and SVGEGT. CDR3 region: CASSSRSGARAGTNTGELFF. CDR3 bases: TGTGCCAGCAGTTCCCGTTCCGGCGCCCGGGCAGGGACGAACACCGGGGAGCTGTTTTTT.

The chain links TRBV20-1 to TRBJ2-1; possibly TRBD2 for D (5 bases). The V and J ends lost 0 bases and 2 bases respectively, with 8 bases between them. This CDR3 is 14 amino acids long. The germline gives CDR1 DFQATT, CDR2 SNEGSKA (reference sequence). The CDR3 region is CSARDTRAYNEQFF. The DNA of the CDR3 is TGCAGTGCTAGAGATACTAGGGCCTACAATGAGCAGTTCTTC.

This chain joins TRBV28 and TRBJ2-7, with a tentative D call TRBD1 (6 bases). Germline assignment: CDR1 MDHEN and CDR2 SYDVKM. The CDR3 sequence is 17 residues long. Trimming took 4 bases from V and 1 from J, leaving 20 bases between them. Here the CDR3 reads CASSSSLRGPRSYEQYF. The CDR3 DNA sequence: TGTGCCAGCAGTTCTAGCCTCAGGGGACCTCGATCCTACGAGCAGTACTTC. Combining the CDR3 with reference TRBV28 and TRBJ2-7 gives the whole variable domain DVKVTQSSRYLVKRTGEKVFLECVQDMDHENMFWYRQDPGLGLRLIYFSYDVKMKEKGDIPEGYSVSREKKERFSLILESASTNQTSMYLCASSSSLRGPRSYEQYFGPGTRLTVT.

This clonotype was recorded a few times. CDR3 region: CASVDRRNTGELFF. The DNA for the CDR3 is TGTGCCAGCGTCGACAGGAGGAACACCGGGGAGCTGTTTTTT. The V call is TRBV25-1, the J call TRBJ2-2, with D possibly TRBD1 on 6 matching bases. The germline V gene has CDR1 MGHDK and CDR2 SYGVNS. The CDR3 is made up of 14 amino acids. V was trimmed by 8 bases and J by 1 base, leaving 11 bases between them.

This chain joins TRBV7-2 and TRBJ1-5; a weak D match, TRBD1 (5 bases). There are 13 residues in the CDR3. Germline values: CDR1 SGHTA, CDR2 FQGNSA. The V end was cut by 5 bases, the J end by 1 base, with 6 bases between. The CDR3 region is CASSRQSNQPQHF. The CDR3 DNA reads TGTGCCAGCAGCCGACAGAGCAATCAGCCCCAGCATTTT.

V gene TRBV2 combines with J gene TRBJ2-7, with D possibly TRBD2 on 5 matching bases. V lost 4 bases and J lost 5, with 12 bases in between. The CDR3 is 13 amino acids. Germline values: CDR1 SNHLY, CDR2 FYNNEI. CDR3: CASSGLWTDEQYF. The CDR3 DNA is TGTGCCAGCAGTGGGCTATGGACTGACGAGCAGTACTTC.

The chain is built from TRBV6-2 or TRBV6-3 and TRBJ2-5; perhaps TRBD2 as D (6 bases). The CDR3 contains 14 residues. Trimming cost V 5 bases and J 2 bases, with 12 bases left between them. Germline values: CDR1 MNHEY, CDR2 SVGEGT. In DNA form, the CDR3 reads TGTGCCAGCAGTAGGCTAGCGCCGCAAGAGACCCAGTACTTC. Its translation is CASSRLAPQETQYF.

This clonotype appeared a few times. V gene TRBV20-1 combines with J gene TRBJ2-5, with 10 bases that match TRBD2. Germline assignment: CDR1 DFQATT and CDR2 SNEGSKA (reference sequence). Trimming removed 3 bases from V and 5 bases from J; junction bases left unmatched: 12. This CDR3 region has 16 residues. The CDR3 DNA reads TGCAGTGCTAGGCAAGGTTCTAGCGGGAGTCGTGAGACCCAGTACTTC. It is translated as CSARQGSSGSRETQYF.